What follows describes a single TCR beta chain. Using a J-beta primer mix together with a sample-barcoded 5' primer, a second PCR was run for roughly 7 to 12 cycles. All cDNA molecules were each tagged by a template-switch adaptor with 12 random nucleotides. Each CDR3 protein is one row after TCRdb ran MiXCR on the 5' RACE reads. Of about 680,000 distinct CDR3 sequences listed, 45% to 50% are singletons. The sample belongs to a study of blood T cells in healthy people across ages. V was trimmed by 5 bases and J by 8 bases, leaving 17 bases between them. Per the germline V gene, CDR1 is SEHNR and CDR2 is FQNEAQ (reference sequence). The CDR3 length is 14 residues.

The genes are TRBV7-9 and TRBJ2-3, with a possible D match to TRBD1 (6 bases). This TCR came from a woman in her sixties or seventies in good health. The sample taken for sequencing was blood. CDR3 residues: CASSANAGESTQYF. The CDR3 DNA reads as TGTGCCAGCAGCGCTAACGCAGGGGAGAGTACGCAGTATTTT.